This passage covers 29 T cell receptor beta chains from one sample sequenced in a study of vaccination effects on CD4 cells after COVID-19. Antigen-specific CD4+ T cells were expanded with viral peptide pools in the ViraFEST assay before sequencing. With approximately 10 days of culture completed, CD4+ T cells were isolated. Everyone in the study got two shots of either the BNT162b2 or mRNA-1273 vaccine. Sequencing was performed with immunoSEQ multiplex PCR; in TCRdb, only in-frame clones are kept and a portion is missing. The table has under 85,000 clones, around 74% seen once. The antigens these receptors bind are not known. The starting material was CD4+ T cells from PBMCs cultured with HCoV-OC43 spike peptides, obtained after COVID-19 vaccination. The subset is: HCoV-OC43 spike overlapping peptide pool stimulation. The source is a human donor who received a COVID-19 vaccine.

The chain employs TRBV9 and TRBJ2-5, with TRBD2 matching 7 bases. Unmatched junction bases numbered 8, after V lost 0 bases and J lost 9 bases. The CDR3 has 14 residues. Germline lookup yields CDR1 SGDLS and CDR2 YYNGEE. CDR3 sequence (DNA): TGTGCCAGCAGCGTAGGAGTTAGCGGGCCGCCCCAGTACTTC. It specifies CASSVGVSGPPQYF.

This clone came up once. The chain employs TRBV19 and TRBJ2-6, with D tentatively TRBD1 (6 bases). Trimming stripped 9 bases from V and 0 bases from J, with 15 bases between. The CDR3 contains 16 residues. The germline V gene has CDR1 LNHDA and CDR2 SQIVND (reference sequence). The CDR3 DNA sequence: TGTGCCAGCCTGGACAGCTCTTTCTCTGGGGCCAACGTCCTGACTTTC. This gives the protein CASLDSSFSGANVLTF.

The J gene is TRBJ2-7, the V gene TRBV7-8; perhaps TRBD2 as D (6 bases). CDR3 size: 14 residues. Looked up from germline, CDR1 is SGHVS and CDR2 is FQNEAQ. Between the trimmed V and J ends, which lost 1 base and 2 bases, there was a span of 9 bases. The chain's CDR3 is CASSLGRGTYEQYV. CDR3 nucleotide sequence: TGTGCCAGCAGCTTAGGACGGGGGACCTACGAGCAGTACGTC.

V and J are TRBV6-1 and TRBJ2-6, with 7 bases that match TRBD2. The ends lost 8 bases at V and 0 bases at J; junction bases unmatched: 16. The CDR3 sequence is 19 residues long. Germline assignment: CDR1 MNHNS and CDR2 SASEGT. CDR3 sequence: CASRGRAGQLPSGANVLTF. For the CDR3, the DNA is TGTGCCAGCCGTGGGAGGGCAGGGCAGCTTCCCTCTGGGGCCAACGTCCTGACTTTC.

The J gene is TRBJ2-2, the V gene TRBV11-3; 10 positions agree with TRBD1. The germline V gene encodes CDR1 SGHNT and CDR2 YENEEA. J gave up 7 bases and V 5 bases, and 7 bases lay outside the gene matches. There are 15 residues in the CDR3. The CDR3 nucleotides are TGTGCCAGCAGCCCCGGACAGGGGGTTGTCGGGGAGCTGTTTTTT. Its translation is CASSPGQGVVGELFF.

CDR3 region: CASSRTSGVNTGELFF. CDR3 nucleotides: TGCGCCAGCAGTCGGACTAGCGGGGTAAACACCGGGGAGCTGTTTTTT. The genes are TRBV5-1 and TRBJ2-2, with 12 bases matching TRBD2. The CDR3 runs 16 residues. The J segment lost 2 bases and the V segment lost 5 bases, leaving 4 bases of the junction unmatched. The germline V gene encodes CDR1 SGHRS and CDR2 YFSETQ.

The chain employs TRBV11-2 and TRBJ2-5; 13 nucleotides line up with TRBD2. Per the germline V gene, CDR1 is SGHAT and CDR2 is FQNNGV. This CDR3 has 16 residues. V gave up 5 bases and J gave up 9 bases; unmatched junction bases: 12. The CDR3 nucleotides read TGTGCCAGCAGCCCCCGGACTAGCGGGGGCCCGTTGTCCCAGTACTTC. Protein: CASSPRTSGGPLSQYF.

The rearrangement links TRBV11-2 to TRBJ2-1, with 7 bases identical to TRBD2. V dropped 1 base and J dropped 10; count of bases not matched to a gene: 10. This CDR3 contains 15 residues. Germline lookup yields CDR1 SGHAT and CDR2 FQNNGV. CDR3 sequence: CASSLVTSRSGEQFF. The CDR3 DNA is TGTGCCAGCAGCTTAGTGACTAGCAGGTCGGGAGAGCAGTTCTTC.

This clone was detected once. V gene TRBV2 combines with J gene TRBJ1-4; 7 bases match TRBD1. The CDR3 is 14 residues long. Trimming took 4 bases from V and 5 from J; bases not matched to a gene: 4. The germline V gene has CDR1 SNHLY and CDR2 FYNNEI. This CDR3 reads CASSGTGGNEKLFF. As DNA, the CDR3 is TGTGCCAGCAGTGGGACAGGTGGGAATGAAAAACTGTTTTTT.

The V call is TRBV12-5, the J call TRBJ1-5; D is undetermined. Trimming left V 1 base short and J 8 bases short, with 6 bases between. The CDR3 contains 12 residues. The germline V gene has CDR1 LGHNT and CDR2 FRNRAP. The CDR3 loop reads CASGLDIEPQHF. CDR3 bases: TGTGCTAGTGGTTTGGACATCGAGCCCCAGCATTTT. Together with reference TRBV12-5 and TRBJ1-5, the CDR3 gives the full variable domain: DARVTQTPRHKVTEMGQEVTMRCQPILGHNTVFWYRQTMMQGLELLAYFRNRAPLDDSGMPKDRFSAEMPDATLATLKIQPSEPRDSAVYFCASGLDIEPQHFGDGTRLSIL.

The V call is TRBV18, the J call TRBJ2-2; the match to TRBD1 covers 8 bases. The germline V gene has CDR1 KGHSH and CDR2 LQKENI. This CDR3 contains 14 residues. The junction had 9 bases not matched to a gene; V was cut back by 9 bases and J by 6 bases. CDR3 nucleotide sequence: TGTGCCAGTCCCCAGGACAGGGCCGCCGGGGAGCTGTTTTTT. Residues: CASPQDRAAGELFF.

This clone was counted only a few times. The chain is built from TRBV19 and TRBJ1-1; D perhaps matches TRBD1 (5 bases). The CDR3 is 13 amino acids. The germline V gene encodes CDR1 LNHDA and CDR2 SQIVND (reference sequence). Trimming left V 11 bases short and J 0 bases short, with 13 bases between. The CDR3 reads CAGPTDLNTEAFF. CDR3 coding DNA: TGTGCCGGGCCGACAGATTTGAACACTGAAGCTTTCTTT.

This clone turned up a few times. The J gene is TRBJ1-2, the V gene TRBV3-1 (or the pseudogene TRBV3-2); tentative D call: TRBD1 (5 bases). Germline lookup yields CDR1 LGHDT and CDR2 YNNKEL (reference sequence). The CDR3 is 15 amino acids. V lost 1 base and J lost 4, with 13 bases in between. CDR3: CASSQVPGSTYGYTF. The CDR3 nucleotides read TGTGCCAGCAGCCAAGTTCCAGGGAGTACCTATGGCTACACCTTC.

This chain connects TRBV19 to TRBJ2-7; D possibly corresponds to TRBD2 (7 bases). The CDR3 is made up of 13 amino acids. Germline assignment: CDR1 LNHDA and CDR2 SQIVND (reference sequence). V lost 8 bases to trimming and J lost 6 bases, with 17 bases between them. The CDR3 loop reads CASSDSGGLEQYV. Written as DNA, the CDR3 is TGTGCCAGTTCCGACTCCGGGGGGCTCGAGCAGTACGTC.

The rearrangement links TRBV14 to TRBJ1-3, with D unclear. The germline gives CDR1 SGHDN, CDR2 FVKESK. The CDR3 has 14 residues. The germline V and J ends were trimmed by 6 bases and 0 bases, with 9 bases remaining between them. CDR3 residues: CASRGLGSGNTIYF. The CDR3 DNA reads TGTGCCAGCAGGGGGTTGGGCTCTGGAAACACCATATATTTT.

Only one count was recorded for this clone. This chain connects TRBV5-5 to TRBJ2-2; TRBD2 aligns across 12 bases. Trimming cost V 0 bases and J 5 bases; bases outside gene matches: 2. This CDR3 is 16 amino acids long. Germline V lookup: CDR1 SGHKS, CDR2 YYEKEE (reference sequence). CDR3 in DNA: TGTGCCAGCAGCTTGGTACTAGCGGGGGGTACCGGGGAGCTGTTTTTT. It translates to CASSLVLAGGTGELFF.

V and J are TRBV18 and TRBJ2-7, with D maybe TRBD1 (6 bases). Germline values: CDR1 KGHSH, CDR2 LQKENI. This CDR3 is built from 16 residues. Trimming took off 3 bases at V and 7 bases at J, with 22 bases between the two ends. CDR3 protein: CASSPSRGQTFVEQYV. As DNA, the CDR3 is TGTGCCAGCTCACCGTCCCGAGGACAGACCTTTGTTGAGCAGTACGTC.

V is TRBV6-5 and J is TRBJ2-1, with D possibly matching TRBD1 (6 bases). The CDR3 consists of 15 residues. The germline V and J ends were trimmed by 2 bases and 0 bases, with 8 bases remaining between them. Germline CDR1 is MNHEY and CDR2 is SVGAGI. CDR3 residues: CASSYGGHSYNEQFF. The DNA for the CDR3 is TGTGCCAGCAGTTACGGGGGACACTCCTACAATGAGCAGTTCTTC.

The CDR3 sequence is CASSLARTAVGETQYF. Here the CDR3 DNA reads TGTGCCAGCAGCTTGGCCCGGACAGCGGTCGGGGAGACCCAGTACTTC. The J gene is TRBJ2-5, the V gene TRBV5-5; a possible D gene is TRBD1 (6 bases). Trimming removed 0 bases at V and 5 bases at J, with 17 bases between. The CDR3 is 16 amino acids. Looked up from germline, CDR1 is SGHKS and CDR2 is YYEKEE (reference sequence).

This chain links TRBV18 with TRBJ1-1; a possible D gene is TRBD1 (5 bases). CDR3 size: 17 residues. Between the trimmed V and J ends, which lost 6 bases and 4 bases, there was a span of 24 bases. Germline CDR1 reads KGHSH; CDR2 reads LQKENI. The CDR3 DNA follows: TGTGCCAGCTCCCTCCAGGTACAGTCCGCGGGGGGCACTGAAGCTTTCTTT. Residues: CASSLQVQSAGGTEAFF.

The rearrangement links TRBV7-2 to TRBJ2-7; D may match TRBD1 or TRBD2 (6 bases each). Trimming pared 3 bases from V and 6 bases from J, leaving 15 bases between. This CDR3 has 14 residues. CDR1 is SGHTA, CDR2 FQGNSA, per germline. CDR3 amino acids: CASSLRGAVSEQYV. DNA for the CDR3: TGTGCCAGCAGCTTGAGGGGGGCCGTCTCCGAGCAGTACGTC.

The CDR3 here is CAWSESGGPSNEQFF. DNA of the CDR3: TGTGCCTGGAGTGAGAGCGGGGGGCCGTCCAATGAGCAGTTCTTC. The chain employs TRBV30 and TRBJ2-1, with 9 bases lining up with TRBD2. Germline V gene data show CDR1 as GTSNPN and CDR2 as SVGIG (reference sequence). V shed 1 base, J shed 6 bases, and the junction held 7 bases outside the gene matches. CDR3 length equals 15 residues.

The rearrangement joins TRBV5-1 to TRBJ2-2; TRBD1 agrees at 7 bases. The CDR3 sequence is 17 residues long. The germline gives CDR1 SGHRS, CDR2 YFSETQ. The J segment lost 7 bases and the V segment lost 4 bases, leaving 16 bases of the junction unmatched. CDR3 protein: CASSDLDRARGGGELFF. DNA for the CDR3: TGCGCCAGCAGCGACCTCGACAGGGCAAGGGGCGGCGGGGAGCTGTTTTTT.

This chain links TRBV2 with TRBJ1-5, with unresolved D. The CDR3 length is 12 residues. Per germline, CDR1 SNHLY and CDR2 FYNNEI. Trimming shortened V by 6 bases and J by 0 bases, and 3 bases separated the two germline ends. CDR3 loop: CASSNSNQPQHF. The CDR3 nucleotides read TGTGCCAGCAGCAATAGCAATCAGCCCCAGCATTTT. The variable domain in full, completed from reference TRBV2 and TRBJ1-5, reads EPEVTQTPSHQVTQMGQEVILRCVPISNHLYFYWYRQILGQKVEFLVSFYNNEISEKSEIFDDQFSVERPDGSNFTLKIRSTKLEDSAMYFCASSNSNQPQHFGDGTRLSIL.

The V call is TRBV5-1, the J call TRBJ1-2; D not resolved. The CDR3 is 13 amino acids. The germline V gene has CDR1 SGHRS and CDR2 YFSETQ. Between the trimmed V and J ends, which lost 1 base and 4 bases, there was a span of 8 bases. CDR3 in amino acids: CASSLNLGYGYTF. CDR3 sequence (DNA): TGCGCCAGCAGCTTGAATTTGGGCTATGGCTACACCTTC.

The chain employs TRBV7-9 and TRBJ2-7, with TRBD1 identical over 8 bases. The germline V gene encodes CDR1 SEHNR and CDR2 FQNEAQ (reference sequence). The V gene end was trimmed by 5 bases and the J gene end by 0 bases; junction bases not matched to a gene: 3. The CDR3 is 14 residues long. The DNA of the CDR3 is TGTGCCAGCAGCCACGGACAGGGCTCCTACGAGCAGTACGTC. It yields the protein CASSHGQGSYEQYV.

This clone came up once. The rearrangement joins TRBV5-1 to TRBJ1-1, with 9 nucleotides matching TRBD1. This CDR3 has 17 amino acids. CDR1 is SGHRS, CDR2 YFSETQ, per germline. With 0 bases clipped from V and 4 bases from J, the junction kept 10 bases outside the gene matches. CDR3 sequence reads: CASSLAQGAMVGTEAFF. The CDR3, as DNA: TGCGCCAGCAGCTTGGCACAGGGGGCTATGGTGGGCACTGAAGCTTTCTTT.

The chain recombines TRBV4-2 with TRBJ1-2; 7 nucleotides agree with TRBD1. Germline loops: CDR1 LGHNA, CDR2 YNFKEQ. The CDR3 totals 15 residues. V shed 3 bases, J shed 6 bases, and the junction held 10 bases outside the gene matches. The CDR3 DNA sequence: TGTGCCAGCAGCCAGACGACAGGGCTCTGGGATGGCTACACCTTC. It specifies CASSQTTGLWDGYTF.

This rearrangement joins TRBV5-1 to TRBJ1-3; D is possibly TRBD1 (6 bases). Germline CDR1 SGHRS, CDR2 YFSETQ. Trimming took off 0 bases at V and 0 bases at J, with 10 bases between the two ends. There are 16 residues in the CDR3. CDR3 region: CASSLEEGGSGNTIYF. The CDR3 nucleotides are TGCGCCAGCAGCTTGGAGGAAGGGGGCTCTGGAAACACCATATATTTT.